This TCR beta chain is drawn from a study of T cells after yellow fever vaccination. Production of TCR cDNA was by 5'RACE template switching, which also added a universal primer site and UMIs. MiXCR, run by TCRdb on the 5' RACE reads, gives a single entry per CDR3 protein. The data show about 340,000 distinct CDR3 sequences, 8.7% seen once. Germline CDR1 is KGHSH and CDR2 is LQKENI. Unmatched junction bases numbered 6, after V lost 0 bases and J lost 2 bases. The CDR3 is 18 amino acids. The V gene is TRBV18, the J gene TRBJ2-7; 14 nucleotides agree with TRBD2. This sample comprised PBMCs, obtained on the day of the first yellow fever vaccination. The TCR was taken from a man younger than 35 who received the YFV17D yellow fever vaccine. CDR3 DNA sequence: TGTGCCAGCTCACCACCTGGACTAGCGGGGGGCCGGACCTACGAGCAGTACTTC. It specifies CASSPPGLAGGRTYEQYF.